Below are 17 T cell receptor beta chains sequenced from a single sample in a study of shared T cell receptors in the human thymus. The table came from immunoSEQ multiplex PCR; TCRdb's copy has only in-frame clones and leaves some out. The sample lists 600,000 or so clones, about 87% occurring once. These records were also assigned to another study, of human thymus T cells.

The sample consisted of thymocytes. The receptor source for this set is a boy younger than two with a congenital heart defect.

The chain uses TRBV27 and TRBJ2-5, with 10 bases matching TRBD2. The CDR3 contains 15 residues. V dropped 2 bases and J dropped 5; count of bases not matched to a gene: 5. Germline CDR1 and CDR2: MNHEY and SMNVEV (reference sequence). This CDR3 reads CASSLGGTSEETQYF. CDR3 bases: TGTGCCAGCAGTTTAGGGGGGACTAGCGAGGAGACCCAGTACTTC.

The rearrangement links TRBV14 to TRBJ2-1; D may be TRBD1 (6 bases). The CDR3 totals 16 residues. The V gene lost 5 bases and the J gene lost 1 base, with 15 bases spanning the gap. Germline loops: CDR1 SGHDN, CDR2 FVKESK. CDR3 nucleotides: TGTGCCAGCAGCTCGGAGATGGGACAATCCTACAATGAGCAGTTCTTC. Translating it yields CASSSEMGQSYNEQFF.

The rearrangement uses TRBV19 and TRBJ2-1; tentatively, D is TRBD2 (6 bases). This CDR3 has 18 residues. In germline, CDR1 is LNHDA, CDR2 SQIVND (reference sequence). The V and J ends lost 6 bases and 4 bases respectively, with 25 bases between them. CDR3 protein: CASRPGSPQRRPYNEQFF. CDR3 DNA: TGTGCCAGTAGACCCGGGAGCCCCCAAAGGCGTCCTTACAATGAGCAGTTCTTC.

The DNA of the CDR3 is TGTGCCAGCAGTACACACAGGCGGACTGAAGCTTTCTTT. Its translation: CASSTHRRTEAFF. The chain employs TRBV6-1 and TRBJ1-1; D possibly corresponds to TRBD1 (5 bases). The CDR3 covers 13 residues. V lost 5 bases and J lost 5, with 12 bases in between. Germline-derived CDR1 and CDR2 are MNHNS and SASEGT.

The rearrangement links TRBV4-2 to TRBJ2-6, with 7 nucleotides matching TRBD1. After removal of 1 base from V and 2 bases from J, the junction contained 11 bases not matched to a gene. Germline loops: CDR1 LGHNA, CDR2 YNFKEQ. The CDR3 runs to 19 residues. CDR3 nucleotides: TGTGCCAGCAGCCAAGCGAAACAGGGGAGAATCGCTGGGGCCAACGTCCTGACTTTC. It specifies CASSQAKQGRIAGANVLTF.

The chain is built from TRBV5-1 and TRBJ2-5; a possible D gene is TRBD1 (6 bases). The V gene lost 4 bases and the J gene lost 1 base, with 8 bases spanning the gap. The CDR3 length is 13 residues. CDR1 SGHRS and CDR2 YFSETQ come from the germline V gene. CDR3 residues: CASSDRSQETQYF. The CDR3 bases are TGCGCCAGCAGCGACAGGTCCCAAGAGACCCAGTACTTC.

This rearrangement joins TRBV9 to TRBJ1-4; D remains ambiguous. Germline CDR1 is SGDLS and CDR2 is YYNGEE. There are 16 residues in the CDR3. V was trimmed by 2 bases and J by 0 bases, leaving 11 bases between them. CDR3 region: CASSVHGVATNEKLFF. Written as DNA, the CDR3 is TGTGCCAGCAGCGTTCACGGGGTCGCAACTAATGAAAAACTGTTTTTT.

V is TRBV13 and J is TRBJ2-7; 8 bases align to TRBD1. This CDR3 contains 13 residues. Germline values: CDR1 PRHDT, CDR2 FYEKMQ (reference sequence). The V and J ends lost 3 bases and 6 bases, in that order; junction bases with no gene match: 4. The DNA for the CDR3 is TGTGCCAGCAGCTTGGGACAGGACTGCGAGCAGTACTTC. Translated, it gives CASSLGQDCEQYF.

This clone has a single count. This sample also contains other DNA sequences that code for the same CDR3. This chain uses TRBV7-2 with TRBJ1-5; D is undetermined. Trimming cost V 5 bases and J 4 bases, with 9 bases left between them. Germline CDR1 and CDR2: SGHTA and FQGNSA. The CDR3 covers 13 residues. CDR3 loop: CASSLRGNQPQHF. The CDR3 DNA follows: TGTGCCAGCAGCCTTCGGGGTAATCAGCCCCAGCATTTT.

J is TRBJ2-1 and V is TRBV13; 14 nucleotides match TRBD2. CDR1 is PRHDT, CDR2 FYEKMQ, per germline (reference sequence). V lost 7 bases to trimming and J lost 2 bases; unmatched junction nucleotides: 16. This CDR3 is built from 20 residues. The CDR3 coding sequence is TGTGCCAGCACCTGGGGGGACGGGACTAGCGGGGGTAGGACCTACAATGAGCAGTTCTTC. Residues: CASTWGDGTSGGRTYNEQFF.

The chain joins TRBV5-6 to TRBJ2-1; TRBD2 agrees at 9 bases. The CDR3 extends over 17 amino acids. V gave up 0 bases and J gave up 3 bases; unmatched junction bases: 7. Germline CDR1 and CDR2: SGHDT and YYEEEE. Here the CDR3 DNA reads TGTGCCAGCAGCTTGGCCAGCGGGGGGCTTGACTACAATGAGCAGTTCTTC. Amino acids: CASSLASGGLDYNEQFF.

This clone has a single count. The rearrangement links TRBV27 to TRBJ2-5; the match to TRBD1 covers 9 bases. After removal of 6 bases from V and 4 bases from J, the junction contained 6 bases not matched to a gene. CDR3 size: 14 residues. Germline lookup yields CDR1 MNHEY and CDR2 SMNVEV (reference sequence). CDR3 protein: CASRGTGTLETQYF. In DNA, the CDR3 is TGTGCCAGCAGGGGGACAGGGACATTAGAGACCCAGTACTTC.

The sample holds one count of this clone. The CDR3, as DNA: TGTGCCAGCAGCGGACCGGCGGTGTCCCCCTCCTACAATGAGCAGTTCTTC. Translation gives CASSGPAVSPSYNEQFF. V usage is TRBV9 and J usage is TRBJ2-1; D uncertain. Germline CDR1 is SGDLS and CDR2 is YYNGEE. This CDR3 is 17 amino acids long. The V gene lost 3 bases and the J gene lost 0 bases, with 16 bases spanning the gap.

This chain connects TRBV7-9 to TRBJ2-5, with 11 bases lining up with TRBD2. The CDR3 covers 15 residues. The ends lost 5 bases at V and 9 bases at J; junction bases unmatched: 11. Germline CDR1 is SEHNR and CDR2 is FQNEAQ (reference sequence). The CDR3 protein is CASSLSSGGAGAQYF. In DNA, the CDR3 is TGTGCCAGCAGCCTTAGTAGCGGGGGGGCTGGCGCCCAGTACTTC.

The chain joins TRBV5-1 to TRBJ2-1, with D possibly being TRBD2 (5 bases). V was cut by 0 bases and J by 8 bases, with 18 bases left in between. This CDR3 comprises 16 residues. The germline CDR1 and CDR2 sequences are SGHRS and YFSETQ. This CDR3 is CASSLAVLLEADEQFF. CDR3 sequence (DNA): TGCGCCAGCAGCTTGGCCGTTCTTTTGGAGGCGGATGAGCAGTTCTTC.

This clone occurred a few times. The genes are TRBV5-1 and TRBJ2-7, with a weak D call TRBD1 (8 bases). V lost 0 bases and J 4 bases, leaving 11 bases between the germline ends. This CDR3 contains 14 residues. The germline gives CDR1 SGHRS, CDR2 YFSETQ. CDR3 protein: CASSLEQGGYEQYF. In nucleotides, the CDR3 is TGCGCCAGCAGCTTGGAACAGGGGGGGTACGAGCAGTACTTC.

Here the CDR3 DNA reads TGTGCCAGCAGCCCCGCGGGAAGCTCCTACAATGAGCAGTTCTTC. The encoded protein is CASSPAGSSYNEQFF. The rearrangement uses TRBV11-3 and TRBJ2-1; TRBD2 is a possible D gene (6 bases). V lost 5 bases and J lost 0, with 11 bases in between. This CDR3 region has 15 residues. Germline assignment: CDR1 SGHNT and CDR2 YENEEA.